The 21 T cell receptor beta chains in this list originate from one sample, sequenced in a study of human T cells and chemical hapten exposure. Time point: pre-sensitization, week 0. Specified treatment: therapeutic diphenylcyclopropenone sensitization with weekly scalp DPC. TCRdb re-called the RACE reads with MiXCR, one entry per CDR3 protein. Of around 330,000 distinct CDR3 sequences in the sample, 5% to 6.5% were seen once. The input for sequencing was whole blood, taken in connection with sensitization to the hapten diphenylcyclopropenone (DPC). These receptors were taken from a young woman with alopecia areata. Some clones in this sample may be carry-over from other donors' samples.

This clonotype was counted between two and nine times. The CDR3 protein is CASTWGDDNEQFF. In nucleotides, the CDR3 is TGTGCCAGCACCTGGGGGGACGACAATGAGCAGTTCTTC. The gene calls are TRBV5-4 and TRBJ2-1, with a weak D call TRBD2 (6 bases). The CDR3 totals 13 residues. Trimming shortened V by 6 bases and J by 5 bases, and 12 bases separated the two germline ends. From germline, CDR1 is SGHNT and CDR2 YYREEE (reference sequence). The variable domain in full, with the rest retrieved from reference TRBV5-4 and TRBJ2-1, is ETGVTQSPTHLIKTRGQQVTLRCSSQSGHNTVSWYQQALGQGPQFIFQYYREEENGRGNFPPRFSGLQFPNYSSELNVNALELDDSALYLCASTWGDDNEQFFGPGTRLTVL.

This clonotype showed up many times. The V gene is TRBV11-2, the J gene TRBJ2-7, with D perhaps TRBD2 (6 bases). There are 13 residues in the CDR3. Per germline, CDR1 SGHAT and CDR2 FQNNGV. The V end lost 3 bases, the J end lost 3 bases, and 9 bases lay between the germline ends. This CDR3 is CASSLGLGYEQYF. The CDR3, as DNA: TGTGCCAGCAGCTTGGGACTGGGCTACGAGCAGTACTTC.

This clonotype was seen only a few times. CDR3 sequence: CASSLSTRKSNEKLFF. The CDR3 DNA is TGTGCCAGCTCCCTGAGCACCCGAAAATCGAATGAAAAACTGTTTTTT. This chain joins TRBV18 and TRBJ1-4; D is uncertain. The length of the CDR3 is 16 residues. V was cut by 6 bases and J by 5 bases, with 19 bases left in between. Germline CDR1 and CDR2: KGHSH and LQKENI.

There are a few counts of this clonotype. This chain joins TRBV5-1 and TRBJ1-2, with D hard to call. V dropped 0 bases and J dropped 5 bases, with 5 bases sitting between them. Germline values: CDR1 SGHRS, CDR2 YFSETQ. The CDR3 has 12 amino acids. The CDR3 loop is CASSLGTYGYTF. Written as DNA, the CDR3 is TGCGCCAGCAGCTTGGGGACGTATGGCTACACCTTC.

V gene TRBV5-6 combines with J gene TRBJ2-1; TRBD1 is a possible D gene (5 bases). Trimming took 2 bases from V and 9 from J, leaving 12 bases between them. Germline V gene sequence: CDR1 SGHDT, CDR2 YYEEEE. The CDR3 sequence is 13 residues long. The CDR3 sequence: CASSLGRVGEQFF. CDR3 nucleotides: TGTGCCAGCAGCTTAGGCAGGGTCGGTGAGCAGTTCTTC. Supplemented by reference TRBV5-6 and TRBJ2-1, the full variable domain reads DAGVTQSPTHLIKTRGQQVTLRCSPKSGHDTVSWYQQALGQGPQFIFQYYEEEERQRGNFPDRFSGHQFPNYSSELNVNALLLGDSALYLCASSLGRVGEQFFGPGTRLTVL.

This clonotype showed up just a few times. This rearrangement joins TRBV12-3 or TRBV12-4 to TRBJ1-2; D not certain. Trimming stripped 7 bases from V and 0 bases from J, with 15 bases between. The CDR3 is 15 residues long. The chain's CDR3 is CASTSEDRANYGYTF. The CDR3, as DNA: TGTGCCAGCACCTCAGAAGACCGTGCTAACTATGGCTACACCTTC.

The table lists this clonotype with a few counts. This chain uses TRBV28 with TRBJ2-4, with D possibly matching TRBD1 (5 bases). V was shortened by 3 bases and J by 9 bases, with 12 bases between the two germline ends. The germline CDR1 and CDR2 sequences are MDHEN and SYDVKM. The CDR3 has 13 residues. The CDR3 loop reads CASSFGQGTIQYF. In DNA form, the CDR3 reads TGTGCCAGCAGTTTTGGGCAGGGTACCATTCAGTACTTC. Looking up the rest from reference TRBV28 and TRBJ2-4 gives the full variable domain: DVKVTQSSRYLVKRTGEKVFLECVQDMDHENMFWYRQDPGLGLRLIYFSYDVKMKEKGDIPEGYSVSREKKERFSLILESASTNQTSMYLCASSFGQGTIQYFGAGTRLSVL.

CDR3 coding DNA: TGTGCCAGCAGCTTAGGGGGACAGCACCGGGAGCTGTTTTTT. It codes for CASSLGGQHRELFF. This rearrangement joins TRBV7-8 to TRBJ2-2, with TRBD1 matching over 7 bases. This CDR3 contains 14 residues. The germline V gene has CDR1 SGHVS and CDR2 FQNEAQ. J lost 9 bases, V lost 1 base, and 5 bases had no gene match.

This clonotype has ten or more counts. CDR3 coding DNA: TGTGCCAGCAGTTACACGCTACAGGGGGCGCATGAGTTGGGCACCGGGGAGCTGTTTTTT. Translated: CASSYTLQGAHELGTGELFF. The V call is TRBV6-5, the J call TRBJ2-2; TRBD1 matches at 9 bases. The CDR3 is 20 residues long. V trimming: 2 bases; J trimming: 4 bases; junction bases outside the gene matches: 17. Germline CDR1 and CDR2: MNHEY and SVGAGI.

This clonotype has a count of ten or more. This chain joins TRBV6-5 and TRBJ2-3, with a tentative D call TRBD2 (6 bases). The germline V gene has CDR1 MNHEY and CDR2 SVGAGI. This CDR3 region has 15 residues. V lost 0 bases and J lost 0, with 7 bases in between. The CDR3 is CASSYSGTSTDTQYF. CDR3 nucleotide sequence: TGTGCCAGCAGTTACTCCGGGACTAGCACAGATACGCAGTATTTT.

This clonotype appeared many times. The V call is TRBV10-2, the J call TRBJ2-3; D is undetermined. Germline-derived CDR1 and CDR2 are WSHSY and SAAADI. Trimming took 5 bases from V and 4 from J, leaving 4 bases between them. This CDR3 is built from 11 residues. CDR3 amino acids: CASSTPDTQYF. The CDR3 region has the DNA TGCGCCAGCAGTACGCCAGATACGCAGTATTTT.

This clonotype was found many times. The genes are TRBV7-2 and TRBJ2-3, with D possibly TRBD1 on 7 matching bases. The CDR3 is made up of 14 amino acids. The germline CDR1 and CDR2 sequences are SGHTA and FQGNSA. The V and J ends lost 5 bases and 2 bases respectively, with 11 bases between them. The CDR3 reads CASSAGQFTDTQYF. The DNA of the CDR3 is TGTGCCAGCAGCGCGGGACAGTTCACAGATACGCAGTATTTT.

This clonotype came up a few times. The chain couples TRBV20-1 to TRBJ1-1; possibly TRBD1 for D (6 bases). Trimming took 8 bases from V and 1 from J, leaving 14 bases between them. The germline V gene encodes CDR1 DFQATT and CDR2 SNEGSKA (reference sequence). The CDR3 has 13 residues. The CDR3 region has the DNA TGCAGTTTAAACAGGGCCACGAACACTGAAGCTTTCTTT. Translating gives CSLNRATNTEAFF.

In its sample, this clonotype was seen a few times. This chain joins TRBV12-3 or TRBV12-4 and TRBJ1-1; unclear D gene. The V end lost 4 bases, the J end lost 3 bases, and 12 bases lay between the germline ends. This CDR3 has 14 residues. In DNA, the CDR3 is TGTGCCAGCAGTTGGACCGAGTTTTACACTGAAGCTTTCTTT. Residues: CASSWTEFYTEAFF.

This clonotype was seen repeatedly, ten times or more. The rearrangement uses TRBV6-5 and TRBJ2-2, with D possibly being TRBD1 (5 bases). Germline loops: CDR1 MNHEY, CDR2 SVGAGI. Trimming shortened V by 1 base and J by 1 base, and 10 bases separated the two germline ends. This CDR3 comprises 16 residues. The CDR3 region is CASSYYRQWNTGELFF. The CDR3 coding sequence is TGTGCCAGCAGTTACTACAGGCAGTGGAACACCGGGGAGCTGTTTTTT.

Here the CDR3 reads CASSVEGGEDSPLHF. The CDR3 bases are TGTGCCAGCAGCGTAGAAGGGGGCGAGGACTCACCCCTCCACTTT. V and J are TRBV9 and TRBJ1-6; 7 bases map to TRBD1. Germline V gives CDR1 SGDLS, CDR2 YYNGEE. This CDR3 contains 15 residues. V lost 0 bases and J lost 10; bases outside the gene matches: 7.

This clonotype was counted between two and nine times. The genes are TRBV7-6 and TRBJ1-2; 8 nucleotides agree with TRBD1. Germline assignment: CDR1 SGHVS and CDR2 FNYEAQ. CDR3 length: 14 amino acids. V was pared by 9 bases and J by 4 bases, with 10 bases of the junction left unmatched. The DNA for the CDR3 is TGTGCCAGACTTTCACAGGGGGAAATCTATGGCTACACCTTC. It yields the protein CARLSQGEIYGYTF.

The chain is built from TRBV29-1 and TRBJ2-1; 7 nucleotides agree with TRBD1. The CDR3 runs 15 residues. Germline CDR1 is SQVTM and CDR2 is ANQGSEA. Trimming removed 6 bases from V and 3 bases from J; junction bases left unmatched: 11. The CDR3 bases are TGCAGCGTCAAACCGGGACAGAGATACTACAATGAGCAGTTCTTC. Amino acid sequence: CSVKPGQRYYNEQFF.

This clonotype has a count of ten or more. The J gene is TRBJ1-6, the V gene TRBV18; D possibly corresponds to TRBD1 (5 bases). This CDR3 spans 14 amino acids. Looked up from germline, CDR1 is KGHSH and CDR2 is LQKENI. Trimming removed 3 bases from V and 7 bases from J, with 10 bases in between. The CDR3 sequence: CASSPTEGNSPLHF. Here the CDR3 DNA reads TGTGCCAGCTCACCGACAGAGGGAAATTCACCCCTCCACTTT.

This chain links TRBV4-2 with TRBJ1-2; D gene unclear. The CDR3 consists of 15 residues. The germline V gene encodes CDR1 LGHNA and CDR2 YNFKEQ. The V and J ends lost 0 bases and 4 bases respectively, with 12 bases between them. CDR3 residues: CASSQETLQSYGYTF. CDR3 bases: TGTGCCAGCAGCCAAGAAACCCTCCAAAGCTATGGCTACACCTTC.

The sample holds many counts of this clonotype. For the CDR3, the DNA is TGTGCCATCAGCCCGGGACAGCTCTACAATGAGCAGTTCTTC. This gives the protein CAISPGQLYNEQFF. This rearrangement joins TRBV10-3 to TRBJ2-1; 7 bases are shared with TRBD1. Per the germline V gene, CDR1 is ENHRY and CDR2 is SYGVKD. The CDR3 extends over 14 amino acids. The J segment lost 3 bases and the V segment lost 6 bases, leaving 5 bases of the junction unmatched.